The present entry profiles one TCR beta chain with its context. Its target is not known. The data are from a study of regulatory T cells in long-lasting Graves disease. The study's findings and limits: Favoring TRBV28, TRBJ1-2 and TRBJ2-5 was a feature seen in persistent disease. Newly diagnosed patients shared about 950 public clonotypes; persistent patients shared around 2,500. Peripheral blood, not thyroid tissue, was the sole material studied.

Time point: persistent/refractory GD, antithyroid drugs over 5 years with positive TRAb. The TCR library used RNA extracted from PBMCs. Recruitment took place at an endocrinology department in Xi'an, China. The V and J ends lost 5 bases and 2 bases respectively, with 13 bases between them. Germline CDR1 SGHRS, CDR2 YFSETQ. The CDR3 covers 14 residues. iRepertoire HTBI primers and Arm-PCR of CDR3 regions built TCR beta libraries. From the multiplex PCR reads, TCRdb called clonotypes with MiXCR, one entry per CDR3 protein. The sample includes some 420,000 distinct CDR3 sequences, approximately 23% of them seen just once.

The sequence derives from a female donor with Graves disease. Material: peripheral blood mononuclear cells (PBMCs), obtained when the disease was refractory, from a patient treated with antithyroid drugs. The rearrangement links TRBV5-1 to TRBJ1-1; D unclear. The CDR3 nucleotides are TGCGCCAGCAGTGGTCGGGAATTAAACACTGAAGCTTTCTTT. Its protein is CASSGRELNTEAFF. Variable domain in full (rest from reference TRBV5-1 and TRBJ1-1): KAGVTQTPRYLIKTRGQQVTLSCSPISGHRSVSWYQQTPGQGLQFLFEYFSETQRNKGNFPGRFSGRQFSNSRSEMNVSTLELGDSALYLCASSGRELNTEAFFGQGTRLTVV.